This TCR beta chain comes out of a study of chemoradiotherapy in HPV16-positive cancers. Study-level findings and limits: During treatment, candidate HPV-specific clones and E7-related motifs expanded in tumor.

In germline, CDR1 is SGHAT, CDR2 FQNNGV. V was clipped by 3 bases and J by 7 bases, with 12 bases between them. This CDR3 is built from 14 residues. For this clone: Its cognate antigen is unknown.

Using immunoSEQ multiplex PCR, the repertoire was profiled, and TCRdb retains in-frame clones only, with some absent. The sample records tens of thousands of clones, about 88% being singletons. The sequenced sample was blood, obtained from a patient who underwent chemoradiotherapy. The rearrangement links TRBV11-2 to TRBJ2-2; tentatively, D is TRBD1 or TRBD2 (6 bases each). This clonotype was obtained from a human donor with HPV-associated anogenital cancer. The CDR3 here is CASSFGGPDGELFF. In DNA, the CDR3 is TGTGCCAGCAGCTTTGGGGGGCCAGACGGGGAGCTGTTTTTT.